The rows below give T cell receptor beta chains drawn from one sample of a study of cytomegalovirus exposure and HLA in healthy donors. TCRdb's table, derived via immunoSEQ multiplex PCR, lists solely in-frame clones and lacks some. The table includes fewer than 250,000 clones, approximately 87% detected once. The specimen sequenced was PBMCs. These receptors all stem from a woman between 18 and 30 years old in good health and CMV-seronegative. CDR3s leave out the opening cysteine and the closing phenylalanine or tryptophan.

v_call cdr3_aa
TRBV7-9 ASSRTYNEQF
TRBV19 ASRPPGRVYGYT
TRBV9 ASSVGLAGGPQETQY
TRBV15 ATSTLSYTDTQY
TRBV27 ASRSLANEKLF
TRBV5-6 ASSARTGPTQY
TRBV9 ASSVEASGADTQY
TRBV30 AWSSDRGSNNQPQH
TRBV5-4 ASSLAVEGSYNEQF
TRBV6-6 ASSSWVRRNHQPQH
TRBV2 ASTGVGGINQPQH
TRBV6-6 ASSSRGAQDYGYT
TRBV28 ASSLGVGQGGDGYT
TRBV18 ASSPYGGGNYGYT
TRBV4-1 ASSQDKLTAHPNYGYT
TRBV30 AWSVRSGNQPQH
TRBV27 ASRGLGNYGYT
TRBV5-1 ASSLEGSSPLH
TRBV6-5 ASRFGGLGTDTQY
TRBV7-6 ASSFSRGYEQY
TRBV28 ASTPTGVRAKNIQY
TRBV2 ASSGLAALLVQY
TRBV28 ASSLGPISRETQY
TRBV19 ASSIRDTGELF
TRBV2 ASSTAISGNTIY
TRBV2 ASSEEQDISYEQY
TRBV6-5 AVGLPSTDTQY
TRBV30 AWTTGGISNQPQH
TRBV19 ASSIKVLSTGELF
TRBV15 ATSRDRPGRYEQY
TRBV30 AWSLPGQYNQPQH
TRBV7-9 ASSLGRASGNTIY
TRBV5-6 ASTPGGRLRMNTEAF
TRBV5-1 ASSLGGYEPQH
TRBV10-3 AISRDGGTEAF
TRBV18 ASSPVVTDPMGGYT
TRBV15 ATSKPDSYETQY
TRBV2 ASRGDRGPDGYT
TRBV27 ASSAAPGTGNQPQH
TRBV29-1 SVASTTGVELF
TRBV28 ASSPPYLPTGNTEAF
TRBV5-1 ASSLVRQGGGYT
TRBV11-3 ASKGDQYNEQF
TRBV28 ASSFPINEKLF
TRBV6-5 ASSPGGGLQY
TRBV13 ASSFGVYSGNTIY
TRBV6-5 ASSYLDRTDYGYT
TRBV7-3 ASSSGQAGTYEQY
TRBV10-3 AISSGGDEQY
TRBV27 ASSPSQLGGTGELF
TRBV4-1 ASSQYGGFNQPQH